The entry that follows covers one T cell receptor beta chain sequence. These data are taken from a study of blood T cell repertoires in COVID-19. Study summary: Collection of acute and convalescent COVID-19 samples took place in the United States, Italy and Spain. PBMCs, B-cell-depleted T cells, or T cells provided the cDNA or gDNA that made up the material.

Authors' processing steps: Cell counts per sample came from amplifying reference gene primers. Method: immunoSEQ multiplex PCR; TCRdb's copy keeps in-frame clones and lacks some. The V and J calls and clone size are taken from that table; D and trimming were inferred from the DNA. The sample consists of 270,000 or so clones, 81% of them appearing once. J lost 3 bases, V lost 4 bases, and 9 bases had no gene match. The CDR3 contains 15 residues. Germline V gives CDR1 LGHDT, CDR2 YNNKEL (reference sequence). The sample taken for sequencing was peripheral blood. The chain carries TRBV3-1 (or the pseudogene TRBV3-2) and TRBJ2-7, with 7 positions matching TRBD1. This TCR came from a woman aged 60 to 75 with active or convalescent COVID-19. CDR3 coding DNA: TGTGCCAGCAGCCCGACAGGGAAAATTGTCTACGAGCAGTACTTC. As protein: CASSPTGKIVYEQYF.